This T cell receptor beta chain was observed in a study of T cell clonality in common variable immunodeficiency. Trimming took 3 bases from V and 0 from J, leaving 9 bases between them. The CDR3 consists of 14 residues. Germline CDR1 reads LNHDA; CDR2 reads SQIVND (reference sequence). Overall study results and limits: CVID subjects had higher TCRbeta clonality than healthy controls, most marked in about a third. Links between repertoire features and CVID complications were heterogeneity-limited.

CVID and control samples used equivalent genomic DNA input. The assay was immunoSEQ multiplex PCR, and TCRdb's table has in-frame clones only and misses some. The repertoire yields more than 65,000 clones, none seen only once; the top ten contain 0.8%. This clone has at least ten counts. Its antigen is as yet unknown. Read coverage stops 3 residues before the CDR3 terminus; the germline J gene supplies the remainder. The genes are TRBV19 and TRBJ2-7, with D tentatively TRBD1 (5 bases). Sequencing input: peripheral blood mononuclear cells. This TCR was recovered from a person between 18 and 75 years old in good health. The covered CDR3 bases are TGTGCCAGTAGTATCGCGGACAACTCCTACGAG. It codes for CASSIADNSYE. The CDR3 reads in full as CASSIADNSYEQYF. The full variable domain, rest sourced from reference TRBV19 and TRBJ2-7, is DGGITQSPKYLFRKEGQNVTLSCEQNLNHDAMYWYRQDPGQGLRLIYYSQIVNDFQKGDIAEGYSVSREKKESFPLTVTSAQKNPTAFYLCASSIADNSYEQYFGPGTRLTVT.